This T cell receptor beta chain appears in the sequencing data of a study of T cells in Graves' hyperthyroidism and ophthalmopathy. Absence of ophthalmopathy progression within 18 months defined stable Graves' hyperthyroidism. Uncontrolled infection, other autoimmune disease, pregnancy or lactation led to exclusion. What was amplified from RNA transcripts were TCR beta CDR3 regions. The HTBI primer set was used in a first-round RT-PCR of the TCR CDR3. TCRdb fed the multiplex PCR reads into MiXCR, producing one record per CDR3 protein. Among 500,000 to 700,000 distinct CDR3 sequences listed, about a sixth were seen once. The CDR3 is 15 residues long. Trimming took 5 bases from V and 6 from J; bases not matched to a gene: 7. Germline V gene data show CDR1 as SGHTA and CDR2 as FQGNSA. This clonotype was recorded at least ten times.

V usage is TRBV7-2 and J usage is TRBJ2-1; TRBD2 agrees at 10 bases. What was sequenced was blood. The receptor comes from a woman aged 18-29 years with Graves' hyperthyroidism. CDR3 sequence: CASSPPGLAFNEQFF. CDR3 nucleotides: TGTGCCAGCAGCCCCCCGGGACTAGCGTTCAATGAGCAGTTCTTC. The variable domain in full, with the rest retrieved from reference TRBV7-2 and TRBJ2-1, is GAGVSQSPSNKVTEKGKDVELRCDPISGHTALYWYRQSLGQGLEFLIYFQGNSAPDKSGLPSDRFSAERTGGSVSTLTIQRTQQEDSAVYLCASSPPGLAFNEQFFGPGTRLTVL.